This T cell receptor (beta chain) was sequenced in a study of T-cell reconstitution after alpha-beta-depleted transplantation in children. V dropped 1 base and J dropped 11 bases, with 15 bases sitting between them. This CDR3 region has 13 residues. As it was prepared, the TCRbeta library received unique molecular identifiers. TCRdb re-derived calls from the PCR reads in MiXCR, one entry per CDR3 protein. The profile shows some 490,000 distinct CDR3 sequences, roughly an eighth of them singletons. The specimen comprised PBMCs from the stem cell graft donor, sampled from the stem cell graft. This receptor was identified in a human donor who donated a stem cell graft to a child with combined immunodeficiency. V usage is TRBV12-3 or TRBV12-4 and J usage is TRBJ2-7; possibly TRBD1 or TRBD2 for D (6 bases each). The CDR3 sequence: CASSLGGVGAEYF. The CDR3 nucleotides read TGTGCCAGCAGTTTAGGGGGGGTGGGGGCTGAGTACTTC.